These T cell receptor beta chains were read from a single sample in a study of CD8+ T cells in alopecia areata. Method: immunoSEQ multiplex PCR; TCRdb's copy keeps in-frame clones and lacks some. This sample has 190,000 or so clones; over 45% occur once, and the top ten carry 5.5% to 6%. The sample consisted of CD4+ T cells sorted from blood, taken at week 24, from a patient treated with tofacitinib. These receptors came from a human donor with alopecia areata. Each CDR3 is given with its conserved first and last residue. A D gene is named only where the DNA matches it firmly. Expanded clones get a size class; other rows say once, few or many, or leave the size out.

D	V	size	J	length	CDR3	DNA
TRBD1	TRBV6-5	once	TRBJ1-2	13	CASIQGQGRGYTF	TGTGCCAGCATCCAAGGACAGGGGCGAGGCTACACCTTC
.	TRBV9	.	TRBJ2-3	14	CASSVGGSTDTQYF	TGTGCCAGCAGCGTAGGCGGGAGCACAGATACGCAGTATTTT
TRBD1	TRBV5-1	.	TRBJ2-7	15	CASSLLGDSSYEQYF	TGCGCCAGCAGCTTGTTGGGGGACAGCTCCTACGAGCAGTACTTC
TRBD1	TRBV20-1	.	TRBJ1-2	11	CSDGQDYGYTF	TGCAGCGATGGACAGGACTATGGCTACACCTTC
.	TRBV6-5	.	TRBJ2-5	15	CASSSHVGVQETQYF	TGTGCCAGCAGTTCCCACGTCGGGGTACAAGAGACCCAGTACTTC
.	TRBV5-4	.	TRBJ1-2	15	CASQKKGGPDYGYTF	TGTGCCAGCCAAAAGAAGGGGGGCCCGGACTATGGCTACACCTTC
TRBD1	TRBV29-1	few	TRBJ2-7	13	CSSQTGTGDEQYF	TGCAGCTCACAGACCGGGACAGGGGACGAGCAGTACTTC
.	TRBV7-2	.	TRBJ1-2	11	CASSLRVGYTF	TGTGCCAGCAGCTTACGGGTTGGCTACACCTTC
.	TRBV6-1	.	TRBJ1-2	15	CASSERGTQTDGYTF	TGTGCCAGCAGTGAACGGGGGACCCAGACGGATGGCTACACCTTC
TRBD2	TRBV29-1	.	TRBJ2-3	17	CSVIGLAGNSSTDTQYF	TGCAGCGTGATCGGACTAGCGGGAAACTCTAGCACAGATACGCAGTATTTT
TRBD2	TRBV5-1	.	TRBJ2-5	17	CASSLEDWGLAEETQYF	TGCGCCAGCAGCTTGGAGGACTGGGGACTAGCGGAAGAGACCCAGTACTTC
TRBD1	TRBV5-4	.	TRBJ2-3	15	CASSLPYRGTDTQYF	TGTGCCAGCAGCTTGCCATACAGGGGTACAGATACGCAGTATTTT
TRBD1	TRBV5-4	.	TRBJ1-2	14	CASSKDTGARGYTF	TGTGCCAGCAGCAAAGACACAGGGGCCAGAGGCTACACCTTC
.	TRBV6-5	.	TRBJ1-1	14	CASSSTRGNTEAFF	TGTGCCAGCAGTTCAACCAGGGGGAACACTGAAGCTTTCTTT
.	TRBV25-1	.	TRBJ2-2	13	CASSEWAPGELFF	TGTGCCAGCAGTGAATGGGCTCCCGGGGAGCTGTTTTTT
TRBD2	TRBV5-1	.	TRBJ2-1	12	CASSLSSGGEFF	TGCGCCAGCAGCTTGTCTAGCGGGGGGGAGTTCTTC
.	TRBV5-4	few	TRBJ1-2	14	CASSTHRDNYGYTF	TGCGCCAGCAGCACCCACAGAGATAACTATGGCTACACCTTC
TRBD2	TRBV5-1	.	TRBJ2-7	16	CASSLEASGVSYEQYF	TGCGCCAGCAGCTTGGAGGCTAGCGGGGTGTCCTACGAGCAGTACTTC
.	TRBV11-1	once	TRBJ2-7	13	CASSLKGGHEQYF	TGTGCCAGCAGCTTGAAGGGGGGCCACGAGCAGTACTTC
TRBD2	TRBV5-6	.	TRBJ2-5	15	CASSSGLADQETQYF	TGTGCCAGCAGCTCGGGACTAGCGGACCAAGAGACCCAGTACTTC
TRBD1	TRBV7-3	.	TRBJ1-1	15	CASSPTGVGDTEAFF	TGTGCCAGCAGCCCGACAGGGGTCGGAGACACTGAAGCTTTCTTT
.	TRBV30	.	TRBJ2-5	12	CAWDRPQETQYF	TGTGCCTGGGACAGACCCCAAGAGACCCAGTACTTC
TRBD2	TRBV6-5	.	TRBJ2-1	15	CASSSRTSSYNEQFF	TGTGCCAGCAGTTCTCGGACTAGCTCCTACAATGAGCAGTTCTTC
.	TRBV6-5	once	TRBJ2-1	11	CASRSPREQFF	TGTGCCAGCAGATCCCCAAGGGAACAGTTCTTC
.	TRBV5-4	.	TRBJ2-2	13	CASSQVRSGELFF	TGTGCCAGCAGCCAAGTTCGGTCGGGGGAGCTGTTTTTT